These T cell receptor beta chains were read from a single sample in a study of T cells in Graves' hyperthyroidism and ophthalmopathy. One entry per CDR3 protein, called by TCRdb with MiXCR from the multiplex PCR reads. The sample has 200,000 or so distinct CDR3 sequences, 17% seen once. Input material: blood. The receptors here all came from a woman aged 45-59 years with Graves' hyperthyroidism. CDR3s include the opening cysteine and the closing phenylalanine or tryptophan.

v_gene: TRBV29-1; j_gene: TRBJ1-1; CDR3aa: CSGSFGPEAFF
v_gene: TRBV4-1; j_gene: TRBJ1-3; CDR3aa: CASSQVRTGNTIYF
v_gene: TRBV7-9; j_gene: TRBJ1-2; CDR3aa: CASSQPRGPLYGYTF
v_gene: TRBV28; j_gene: TRBJ2-3; CDR3aa: CASIQILGTDTQYF
v_gene: TRBV12-3/TRBV12-4; j_gene: TRBJ2-5; CDR3aa: CASSLLSRESGTQYF
v_gene: TRBV20-1; j_gene: TRBJ2-5; CDR3aa: CSANPWGGEETQYF
v_gene: TRBV6-1; j_gene: TRBJ1-1; CDR3aa: CASSLRPGRNRINTEAFF
v_gene: TRBV12-3/TRBV12-4; j_gene: TRBJ2-3; CDR3aa: CASSPEDTQYF
v_gene: TRBV9; j_gene: TRBJ2-2; CDR3aa: CASSAQGAGELFF
v_gene: TRBV5-5; j_gene: TRBJ1-1; CDR3aa: CASSYGQGMRYTEAFF
v_gene: TRBV11-2; j_gene: TRBJ2-3; CDR3aa: CASSLTSGRNAQYF
v_gene: TRBV13; j_gene: TRBJ1-3; CDR3aa: CASSSRAGAGNTIYF
v_gene: TRBV5-1; j_gene: TRBJ2-7; CDR3aa: CASSPFGGAAGEQYF
v_gene: TRBV14; j_gene: TRBJ1-2; CDR3aa: CASSQGSWTDGYTF
v_gene: TRBV20-1; j_gene: TRBJ1-2; CDR3aa: CSAMGANYGYTF
v_gene: TRBV28; j_gene: TRBJ1-1; CDR3aa: CASSLQGGYTEAFF
v_gene: TRBV20-1; j_gene: TRBJ2-3; CDR3aa: CSARPAGLTDTQYF
v_gene: TRBV20-1; j_gene: TRBJ1-5; CDR3aa: CSASSNRSLGPQHF
v_gene: TRBV7-9; j_gene: TRBJ2-7; CDR3aa: CASSTRTGDYEQYF
v_gene: TRBV6-1; j_gene: TRBJ1-2; CDR3aa: CASRAGGSLYGYTF
v_gene: TRBV28; j_gene: TRBJ2-7; CDR3aa: CASSLGVGTGTYEQYF
v_gene: TRBV5-5; j_gene: TRBJ2-7; CDR3aa: CASSRGSVLALEQYF
v_gene: TRBV11-2; j_gene: TRBJ2-7; CDR3aa: CASSLGLAAYEQYF
v_gene: TRBV28; j_gene: TRBJ1-1; CDR3aa: CASSHEGARIAFF
v_gene: TRBV30; j_gene: TRBJ2-7; CDR3aa: CAWSFGDRVSYEQYF
v_gene: TRBV30; j_gene: TRBJ1-1; CDR3aa: CAWSPGQVDTEAFF
v_gene: TRBV9; j_gene: TRBJ1-5; CDR3aa: CASSADWGNQPQHF
v_gene: TRBV25-1; j_gene: TRBJ2-4; CDR3aa: CASRHSSLAKNIQYF
v_gene: TRBV5-8; j_gene: TRBJ2-1; CDR3aa: CASSLGRASYNEQFF
v_gene: TRBV19; j_gene: TRBJ2-1; CDR3aa: CASSIDGRVDEQFF
v_gene: TRBV6-1; j_gene: TRBJ1-1; CDR3aa: CASSASPGQRARLNTEAFF
v_gene: TRBV5-4; j_gene: TRBJ2-2; CDR3aa: CASSPGAMKWVEGELFF
v_gene: TRBV28; j_gene: TRBJ2-1; CDR3aa: CASRRGGGNEQFF
v_gene: TRBV11-2; j_gene: TRBJ2-7; CDR3aa: CASSEGPVAYEQYF
v_gene: TRBV20-1; j_gene: TRBJ2-2; CDR3aa: CSAITPTNTGELFF
v_gene: TRBV11-1; j_gene: TRBJ1-1; CDR3aa: CASSRTGRKMNTEAFF
v_gene: TRBV2; j_gene: TRBJ1-1; CDR3aa: CASSTDRGRTEAFF
v_gene: TRBV2; j_gene: TRBJ1-2; CDR3aa: CASRSYGYTF
v_gene: TRBV4-1; j_gene: TRBJ1-6; CDR3aa: CASSQAGQGYSPLHF
v_gene: TRBV30; j_gene: TRBJ1-5; CDR3aa: CAWSYGGNQPQHF
v_gene: TRBV11-3; j_gene: TRBJ1-1; CDR3aa: CASTPSTEAFF
v_gene: TRBV7-2; j_gene: TRBJ2-3; CDR3aa: CASSLISGRSDTQYF
v_gene: TRBV27; j_gene: TRBJ2-3; CDR3aa: CASRDRATDTQYF
v_gene: TRBV6-5; j_gene: TRBJ1-4; CDR3aa: CASSYPGQLPIATNEKLFF
v_gene: TRBV6-2/TRBV6-3; j_gene: TRBJ1-2; CDR3aa: CASSASRTVMSGYTF
v_gene: TRBV12-5; j_gene: TRBJ2-3; CDR3aa: CASGLVRTSIESDTQYF
v_gene: TRBV30; j_gene: TRBJ2-5; CDR3aa: CAWSAQLAVKETQYF
v_gene: TRBV20-1; j_gene: TRBJ2-1; CDR3aa: CSARKGTGRWSGRFAPNEQFF
v_gene: TRBV9; j_gene: TRBJ1-2; CDR3aa: CASSPPDSPRGYTF
v_gene: TRBV28; j_gene: TRBJ1-1; CDR3aa: CASSLIPLGWGTEAFF
v_gene: TRBV19; j_gene: TRBJ2-2; CDR3aa: CASSLGTYSGELFF